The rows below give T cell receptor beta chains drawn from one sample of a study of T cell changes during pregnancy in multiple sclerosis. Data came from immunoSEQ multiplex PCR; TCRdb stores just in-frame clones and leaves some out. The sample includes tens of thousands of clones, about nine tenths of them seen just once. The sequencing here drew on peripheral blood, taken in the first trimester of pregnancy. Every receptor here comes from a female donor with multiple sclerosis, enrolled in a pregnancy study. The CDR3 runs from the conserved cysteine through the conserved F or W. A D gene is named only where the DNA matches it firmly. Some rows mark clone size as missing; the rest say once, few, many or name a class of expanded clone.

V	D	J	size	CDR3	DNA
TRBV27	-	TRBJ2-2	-	CASSLLQGIGVTGELFF	TGTGCCAGCAGTTTACTCCAGGGAATTGGTGTCACCGGGGAGCTGTTTTTT
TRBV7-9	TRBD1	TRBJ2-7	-	CASSLMTGGLEYF	TGTGCCAGCAGCCTAATGACAGGGGGGTTGGAGTACTTC
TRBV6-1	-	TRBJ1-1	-	CASSESRGTEAFF	TGTGCCAGCAGTGAAAGCAGGGGCACTGAAGCTTTCTTT
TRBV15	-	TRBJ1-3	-	CATSRDLTGGAFPGNTIYF	TGTGCCACCAGCAGAGATCTAACCGGGGGGGCCTTCCCTGGAAACACCATATATTTT
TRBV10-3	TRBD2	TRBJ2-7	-	CAISDRTKTSGGPYEQYF	TGTGCCATCAGTGATCGGACGAAGACTAGCGGAGGACCCTACGAGCAGTACTTC
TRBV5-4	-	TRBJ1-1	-	CASSLSTVIMNTEAFF	TGTGCCAGCAGCTTGTCCACAGTGATTATGAACACTGAAGCTTTCTTT
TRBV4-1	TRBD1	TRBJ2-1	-	CASSQEFGQGENEQFF	TGCGCCAGCAGCCAAGAATTCGGACAGGGTGAGAATGAGCAGTTCTTC
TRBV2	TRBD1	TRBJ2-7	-	CASSEEDRVEQYF	TGTGCCAGCAGTGAAGAGGACAGGGTCGAGCAGTACTTC
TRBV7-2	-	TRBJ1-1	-	CASSSGQNTEAFF	TGTGCCAGCAGCTCGGGACAGAACACTGAAGCTTTCTTT
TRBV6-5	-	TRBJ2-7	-	CASSLLAGYEGEQYF	TGTGCCAGCAGCCTGTTGGCAGGCTATGAGGGCGAGCAGTACTTC
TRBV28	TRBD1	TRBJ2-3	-	CASSSRDRRTTDTQYF	TGTGCCAGCAGTTCCCGGGACAGACGAACCACAGATACGCAGTATTTT
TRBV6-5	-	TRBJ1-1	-	CASSYSRVGDTEAFF	TGTGCCAGCAGTTACTCGCGGGTAGGTGACACTGAAGCTTTCTTT
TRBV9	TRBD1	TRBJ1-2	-	CASTGVTGSASDDGYTF	TGTGCCAGCACGGGGGTGACAGGGAGTGCCAGTGACGATGGCTACACCTTC
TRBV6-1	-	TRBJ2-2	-	CASSEMEVLRGTGELFF	TGTGCCAGCAGTGAAATGGAGGTCCTGAGGGGGACCGGGGAGCTGTTTTTT
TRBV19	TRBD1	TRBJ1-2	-	CASNEGQWDYGYTF	TGTGCCAGTAATGAGGGACAGTGGGACTATGGCTACACCTTC
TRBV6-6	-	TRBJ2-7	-	CASTREGAGLYEQYF	TGTGCCAGCACCCGCGAAGGGGCGGGGCTTTACGAGCAGTACTTC
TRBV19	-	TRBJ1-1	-	CASSAGLQNTEAFF	TGTGCCAGTAGCGCGGGACTCCAGAACACTGAAGCTTTCTTT
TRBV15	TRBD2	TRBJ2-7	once	CATSRSGGSTYEQYF	TGTGCCACCAGCAGATCCGGGGGGAGCACCTACGAGCAGTACTTC
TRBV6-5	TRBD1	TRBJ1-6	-	CASSWDRNNSPLHF	TGTGCCAGCAGTTGGGACAGGAATAATTCACCCCTCCACTTT
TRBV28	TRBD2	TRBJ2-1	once	CASRLAGTSSDNEQFF	TGTGCCAGCAGGCTAGCCGGGACTAGCAGTGACAATGAGCAGTTCTTC
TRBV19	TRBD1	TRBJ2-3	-	CASSIGGQGGDYTQYF	TGTGCCAGTAGTATAGGAGGACAGGGTGGGGATTATACGCAGTATTTT
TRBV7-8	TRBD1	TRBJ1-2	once	CASSSLAYGTGVYGYTF	TGTGCCAGCAGCTCTCTCGCGTACGGGACAGGAGTCTATGGCTACACCTTC
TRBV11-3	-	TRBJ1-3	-	CASSKQGNTIYF	TGTGCCAGCAGCAAACAGGGAAACACCATATATTTT
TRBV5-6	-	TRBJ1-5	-	CASSLGVGAGEQPQHF	TGTGCCAGCAGCTTGGGGGTCGGGGCAGGGGAACAGCCCCAGCATTTT
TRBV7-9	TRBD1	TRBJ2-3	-	CASSGDRAGTDTQYF	TGTGCCAGCAGCGGGGACAGGGCTGGCACAGATACGCAGTATTTT
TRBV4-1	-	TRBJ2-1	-	CASSQDGRGYYNEQFF	TGCGCCAGCAGCCAAGATGGCAGGGGCTACTACAATGAGCAGTTCTTC
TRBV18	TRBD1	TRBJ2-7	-	CASSPKSGTDEQYF	TGTGCCAGCTCACCCAAATCCGGGACAGACGAGCAGTACTTC
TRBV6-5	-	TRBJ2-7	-	CASSYAAWGTTYERYF	TGTGCCAGCAGTTACGCCGCTTGGGGCACTACCTACGAGCGGTACTTC
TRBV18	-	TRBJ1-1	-	CASSPSVNTEAFF	TGTGCCAGCTCACCTAGTGTGAACACTGAAGCTTTCTTT
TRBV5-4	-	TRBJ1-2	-	CASSSDSIYGYTF	TGTGCCAGCAGCTCCGACAGCATCTATGGCTACACCTTC
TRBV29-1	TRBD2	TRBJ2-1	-	CSVGRLAGLPYNEQFF	TGCAGCGTCGGACGACTAGCGGGGCTACCTTACAATGAGCAGTTCTTC
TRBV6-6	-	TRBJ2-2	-	CASTPRGSGTGELFF	TGTGCCAGCACCCCCCGAGGGAGTGGCACCGGGGAGCTGTTTTTT
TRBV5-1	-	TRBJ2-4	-	CASSLGRAKNIQYF	TGCGCCAGCAGCTTGGGCAGAGCCAAAAACATTCAGTACTTC
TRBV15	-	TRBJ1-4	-	CATSRDPDSTNEKLFF	TGTGCCACCAGCAGAGATCCCGACAGCACAAATGAAAAACTGTTTTTT
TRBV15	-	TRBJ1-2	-	CATSRGDRGNGYTF	TGTGCCACCAGCAGAGGCGATAGGGGGAATGGCTACACCTTC
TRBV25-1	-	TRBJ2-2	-	CASSDGGLNTGELFF	TGTGCCAGCAGTGACGGGGGTTTAAACACCGGGGAGCTGTTTTTT
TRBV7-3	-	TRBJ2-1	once	CASSPGTFYNEQFF	TGTGCCAGCAGCCCAGGGACATTCTACAATGAGCAGTTCTTC
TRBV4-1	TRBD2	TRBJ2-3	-	CASSQNLAGGRTDTQYF	TGCGCCAGCAGCCAAAATTTAGCGGGGGGCCGCACAGATACGCAGTATTTT
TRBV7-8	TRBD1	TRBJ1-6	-	CASSQQGAYNSPLHF	TGTGCCAGCAGTCAACAGGGGGCGTATAATTCACCCCTCCACTTT
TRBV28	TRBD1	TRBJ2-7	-	CASSSTGTGPIYEQYF	TGTGCCAGCAGTTCGACTGGGACAGGGCCAATCTACGAGCAGTACTTC
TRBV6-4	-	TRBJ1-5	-	CASRGPNQPQHF	TGTGCCAGCAGGGGCCCCAATCAGCCCCAGCATTTT
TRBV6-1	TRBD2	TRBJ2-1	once	CASSDEGGFGNEQFF	TGTGCCAGCAGTGATGAGGGAGGGTTTGGCAATGAGCAGTTCTTC
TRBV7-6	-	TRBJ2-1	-	CASSSQGGGLNEQFF	TGTGCCAGCAGCTCCCAAGGGGGGGGCCTCAATGAGCAGTTCTTC
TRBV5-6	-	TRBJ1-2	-	CASTPGNYGYTF	TGTGCCAGCACCCCGGGGAACTATGGCTACACCTTC
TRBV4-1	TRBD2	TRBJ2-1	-	CASGTSRYNEQFF	TGCGCCAGCGGGACTAGCAGGTACAATGAGCAGTTCTTC
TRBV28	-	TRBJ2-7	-	CASQPPGLQYEQYF	TGTGCCAGTCAGCCCCCGGGACTCCAATACGAGCAGTACTTC
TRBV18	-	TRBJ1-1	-	CASSPPQGLNTEAFF	TGTGCCAGCTCACCACCTCAGGGGTTGAACACTGAAGCTTTCTTT
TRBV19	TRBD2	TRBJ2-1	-	CASTIAGGINEQFF	TGTGCCAGTACCATAGCGGGGGGGATCAATGAGCAGTTCTTC
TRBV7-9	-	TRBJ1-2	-	CASTGAGSYGYTF	TGTGCCAGCACTGGGGCAGGTTCCTATGGCTACACCTTC
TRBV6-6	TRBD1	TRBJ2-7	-	CASSFDRGRLYEQYF	TGTGCCAGCAGTTTTGACAGGGGGCGTCTCTACGAGCAGTACTTC
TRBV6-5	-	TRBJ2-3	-	CASSYRLGDTQYF	TGTGCCAGCAGTTACCGACTAGGTGATACGCAGTATTTT